The clone carrying this T cell receptor (beta chain) has at least ten counts. Its antigen is unidentified. This CDR3 comprises 14 residues. Germline CDR1 SGHVS, CDR2 FNYEAQ. V lost 2 bases and J 1 base, leaving 8 bases between the germline ends. This entry belongs to a study of human T cells and chemical hapten exposure. Whole-study findings and limits: After DPC sensitization, TCRs above 1 in 1000 frequency showed no change.

Library preparation tagged each individual cDNA molecule with a unique molecular identifier. TCRdb recomputed calls from the RACE reads with MiXCR, one row per CDR3 protein. The sample carries 43,000 or so distinct CDR3 sequences, over 3.5% recorded once. Specified time point: healthy volunteer bleed at 2 weeks. It was from unfractionated whole blood that total RNA was extracted. Sample: whole blood. This receptor was taken from a female donor in good health. Some clones in this sample may be carry-over from other donors' samples. The chain links TRBV7-6 to TRBJ1-1; a weak D match, TRBD1 (6 bases). CDR3 region: CASSLIRGNTEAFF. Written as DNA, the CDR3 is TGTGCCAGCAGCTTAATCAGGGGGAACACTGAAGCTTTCTTT.